One T cell receptor beta chain is described in this entry. With random hexamers, roughly 0.45 to 1 ug RNA was reverse transcribed. immunoSEQ multiplex PCR amplified TCR beta CDR3 across 54 Vbeta, 13 Jbeta. Using its own MiXCR run on the immunoSEQ multiplex PCR reads, TCRdb lists one record per CDR3 protein. The table includes about 300,000 distinct CDR3 sequences, 80% to 90% detected once. This specimen comes from a study of CD8 T cells in Susac syndrome. CD8+ and CD4+ T cells circulating in blood were sequenced for TCR beta. Treatment-naive patients with stable or active relapsing-remitting disease were the multiple sclerosis controls. It was negative isolation that provided the CD8+ and CD4+ T cells, whereas TEMRA cells were enriched by FACS. The CDR3 totals 13 residues. Per the germline V gene, CDR1 is SGDLS and CDR2 is YYNGEE. V was cut by 0 bases and J by 3 bases, with 6 bases left in between.

The chain couples TRBV9 to TRBJ1-1; perhaps TRBD1 as D (5 bases). The TCR originated in a human donor with multiple sclerosis. Sequenced input: CD8+ T cells from PBMCs. The CDR3 here is CASSVAGHTEAFF. DNA of the CDR3: TGTGCCAGCAGCGTAGCGGGACACACTGAAGCTTTCTTT. Supplemented by reference TRBV9 and TRBJ1-1, the full variable domain reads DSGVTQTPKHLITATGQRVTLRCSPRSGDLSVYWYQQSLDQGLQFLIQYYNGEERAKGNILERFSAQQFPDLHSELNLSSLELGDSALYFCASSVAGHTEAFFGQGTRLTVV.